These 13 T cell receptor beta chains were all obtained from the same sample, sequenced in a study of shared clonotypes between healthy human individuals. Using immunoSEQ multiplex PCR, the repertoire was profiled, and TCRdb retains in-frame clones only, with some absent. Of about 460,000 clones listed, over 60% were seen once; the top ten hold around 12%. Sequences were obtained from PBMCs. The receptors were gathered from a woman in her 40s in good health. Some clones in this sample may be carry-over from other donors' samples.

The table lists this clone with a few counts. The chain recombines TRBV15 with TRBJ2-5; TRBD2 matches 10 bases. Gene TRBJ2-7 matches the end of the DNA better, so the J call may be wrong. CDR1 is LNHNV and CDR2 is YYDKDF in the germline V gene (reference sequence). The CDR3 sequence is 18 residues long. The CDR3 sequence: CATSRVASGSSVGYEQYF. DNA of the CDR3: TGTGCCACCAGCAGAGTGGCTAGCGGGAGTTCAGTTGGCTACGAGCAGTACTTC.

This rearrangement joins TRBV2 to TRBJ2-7; maybe TRBD1 (6 bases). Between the trimmed V and J ends, which lost 6 bases and 4 bases, there was a span of 16 bases. Germline CDR1 reads SNHLY; CDR2 reads FYNNEI. The CDR3 spans 14 residues. The CDR3 DNA is TGTGCCAGCAGCCTTAGCAGGGGTTTATACGAGCAGTACTTC. Translated: CASSLSRGLYEQYF.

This chain links TRBV5-1 with TRBJ1-3; a possible D gene is TRBD1 (5 bases). From germline, CDR1 is SGHRS and CDR2 YFSETQ. Trimming pared 1 base from V and 1 base from J, leaving 12 bases between. The length of the CDR3 is 16 residues. The CDR3 nucleotides read TGCGCCAGCAGCTTGACGGGACTCCTTTCTGGAAACACCATATATTTT. Its translation: CASSLTGLLSGNTIYF.

In its sample, this clone was seen once. V and J are TRBV27 and TRBJ2-7; D is unresolved. Gene TRBJ2-1 matches the end of the DNA better, so the J call may be wrong. The germline gives CDR1 MNHEY, CDR2 SMNVEV (reference sequence). This CDR3 region has 14 residues. The CDR3 here is CASSLSAAGNEQFF. CDR3 sequence (DNA): TGTGCCAGCAGTTTATCAGCCGCCGGAAATGAGCAGTTCTTC.

The count of this clone is one. The CDR3 loop reads CASSQGGEGHEQYF. The CDR3 DNA reads as TGCGCCAGCAGCCAAGGGGGAGAGGGACACGAGCAGTACTTC. The V call is TRBV4-3, the J call TRBJ2-7; the D gene could be TRBD1 or TRBD2 (5 bases each). Germline V gene data show CDR1 as LGHNA and CDR2 as YSLEER. Trimming shortened V by 1 base and J by 5 bases, and 12 bases separated the two germline ends. There are 14 residues in the CDR3.

V gene TRBV7-3 combines with J gene TRBJ2-3; 11 nucleotides align to TRBD2. The CDR3 runs 15 residues. Per the germline V gene, CDR1 is SGHTA and CDR2 is FQGTGA. V was pared by 5 bases and J by 5 bases, with 6 bases of the junction left unmatched. The CDR3 DNA reads as TGTGCCAGCAGCCACACTAGCGGGAGTTTAGATACGCAGTATTTT. Amino acid sequence: CASSHTSGSLDTQYF.

V and J are TRBV6-1 and TRBJ2-7, with D maybe TRBD2 (6 bases). CDR1 and CDR2 from the germline V gene are MNHNS and SASEGT. The CDR3 consists of 12 residues. V shed 2 bases and J shed 6 bases, with 8 bases lying between them. This CDR3 is CASSENGGEQYF. CDR3 DNA: TGTGCCAGCAGTGAAAACGGGGGCGAGCAGTACTTC.

V is TRBV30 and J is TRBJ1-3, with TRBD1 matching 9 bases. In germline, CDR1 is GTSNPN, CDR2 SVGIG (reference sequence). The CDR3 is made up of 16 amino acids. V lost 1 base and J lost 7; bases outside the gene matches: 11. The CDR3 sequence: CAWSDGQGTGGNTIYF. The CDR3, as DNA: TGTGCCTGGAGTGACGGACAGGGGACAGGCGGGAACACCATATATTTT.

This chain joins TRBV21-1 and TRBJ1-5. TRBV21-1 is noted as a pseudogene. This CDR3 has 14 amino acids. The CDR3 sequence is CASSKAYSNQPQHF. CDR3 bases: TGTGCCAGCAGCAAAGCTTATAGCAATCAGCCCCAGCATTTT.

The gene calls are TRBV5-5 and TRBJ1-4; D gene ambiguous. This CDR3 spans 15 amino acids. Per the germline V gene, CDR1 is SGHKS and CDR2 is YYEKEE (reference sequence). The ends were cut back, 0 bases at V and 0 bases at J, with 6 bases in the middle. The CDR3 loop reads CASSLDQATNEKLFF. The CDR3, as DNA: TGTGCCAGCAGCTTGGATCAGGCAACTAATGAAAAACTGTTTTTT. The full variable domain, completed using reference TRBV5-5 and TRBJ1-4, is DAGVTQSPTHLIKTRGQQVTLRCSPISGHKSVSWYQQVLGQGPQFIFQYYEKEERGRGNFPDRFSARQFPNYSSELNVNALLLGDSALYLCASSLDQATNEKLFFGSGTQLSVL.

The V and J genes are TRBV12-5 and TRBJ2-1, with TRBD2 as a possible D gene (6 bases). The CDR3 spans 15 residues. The V end was cut by 6 bases, the J end by 3 bases, with 15 bases between. Germline-derived CDR1 and CDR2 are LGHNT and FRNRAP. CDR3 residues: CASGGFLADYNEQFF. CDR3 DNA sequence: TGTGCTAGTGGGGGGTTTTTAGCGGACTACAATGAGCAGTTCTTC.

A word on this clone: This may be a read error, as it is one base from a much larger clone. The chain uses TRBV7-9 and TRBJ1-1; D remains ambiguous. Germline CDR1 SEHNR, CDR2 FQNEAQ (reference sequence). CDR3 length: 16 residues. DNA for the CDR3: TGTGCCAACAGCTTAGTCGGTATGGGGAGATCCACTGAAGCTTTCTTT. Amino acids: CANSLVGMGRSTEAFF.

V usage is TRBV4-3 and J usage is TRBJ2-2; D gene unclear. In germline, CDR1 is LGHNA, CDR2 YSLEER. V dropped 2 bases and J dropped 4 bases, with 11 bases sitting between them. CDR3 length: 15 residues. Here the CDR3 DNA reads TGCGCCAGCAGCCAACCCCCTCGCGTCACCGGGGAGCTGTTTTTT. As protein: CASSQPPRVTGELFF.